This T cell receptor (beta chain) appears in the sequencing data of a study of T cells and copy number aberrations in small-cell lung cancer (dated by TCRdb to the early 2020s). General notes on the study: To relate T cell metrics to mutations and copy number aberrations, the same tumor regions underwent both TCR repertoire sequencing and whole-exome sequencing. Tumor TCR data were available for 17 patients, and TCR data from both tumor and normal tissue were available for 14 patients. Broader findings and caveats from the paper: All specimens were formalin-fixed paraffin-embedded tissue, which is known to introduce sequencing artifacts. The study was limited by a small sample size because surgical resection is uncommon in small-cell lung cancer, and validation of the findings is required. Tumor T-cell density, richness and clonality were negatively correlated with higher copy number aberration burden. Across regions, the TCR repertoire was highly heterogeneous, with 79.9-97.7% of clones confined to a single region, an overlap lower than the overlap seen in localized NSCLC. Tumors had lower T-cell density, richness and clonality than adjacent lung tissue, though the difference in density was not significant.

Patients with limited-stage small-cell lung cancer who underwent surgical resection in Hangzhou, China, between the late 2000s and the early 2020s were included as donors. All donors were treated with upfront surgery without preoperative chemotherapy or radiotherapy, and immunotherapy was not given to any donor before or after surgery. All 20 or so patients in the sequenced cohort were smokers or heavy second-hand smokers. To represent spatial heterogeneity of the primary tumors, a grid approach was used to collect three regions from each tumor FFPE block. Tumor regions were macrodissected to enrich malignant cells, and only regions expected to yield at least 150 ng DNA were selected. To characterize T cell repertoire heterogeneity, the study applied multi-region TCR-beta sequencing to resected limited-stage small-cell lung cancers and to tumor-adjacent lung tissue. Genomic DNA was extracted from FFPE tissue using the AllPrep DNA/RNA FFPE Kit (Qiagen).

Unmatched junction bases come to 7, with V trimmed by 5 bases and J by 8 bases. The CDR3 numbers 14 residues from cysteine through phenylalanine. The DNA shown is the 42-base CDR3, in frame from base 1. The germline V gene gives CDR1 as MNHEY and CDR2 as SVGAGI. The immunoSEQ hsTCRB Kit was used with multiplexed V- and J-gene primers to amplify TCR-beta CDR3 regions from genomic DNA. Unique DNA barcodes were added in a second PCR, and the samples were pooled together with a negative control and a positive control. An Illumina MiSeq running a 150-cycle paired-end protocol was used to sequence the pooled TCR-beta libraries. Concerning the study's data processing: Adaptive Biotechnologies processed the raw sequencing data into a report containing normalized, annotated TCR-beta repertoires. T-cell density was calculated by normalizing TCR-beta templates to usable DNA, with usable DNA estimated through amplification of housekeeping genes. Richness was defined as the count of unique rearrangements, and clonality was defined as 1 minus Pielou's evenness. The Jaccard index, the Morisita overlap index, and the proportion of shared top-20 clonotypes were used to quantify intratumor TCR heterogeneity between regions. Entries here come from immuneACCESS through TCRdb and include only in-frame sequences with V and J called. Some clones fail to appear in such tables; in the studies checked, an unresolved V gene covers under half of the shortfall, and the cause of the remainder is unknown. V and J calls plus clone size are reproduced from that table; the DNA served to infer D and trimming. Counted in this sample were about 2,100 clones; around three quarters of them appeared once. Approximately 9.5% of the sample comes from the top ten.

On this clone itself: There is no known antigen for this receptor. No much larger clonotype is one base removed from it; base qualities were not supplied.

This clonotype was obtained from a man between 60 and 75 years old with small cell lung cancer. This receptor chain uses TRBV6-5 and TRBJ1-3; TRBD1 agrees with 9 junctional bases. Sequenced sample: tumor tissue. In nucleotides, the sequence is TGTGCCAGCAGTCCCAGACAGGGGGAGTACACCATATATTTT. It encodes CASSPRQGEYTIYF.